The entry below describes one TCR beta chain. The antigen it recognizes is unknown. Base qualities are missing; no much larger clone stands one base away. This record comes from a study of cytomegalovirus exposure and HLA in healthy donors (dated by TCRdb to 2017 to 2019). A note on the overall study: In an earlier analysis of roughly 500 of the donors, 276 Gb of sequence data and about 110 million unique TCR beta sequences from approximately 180 million T cells were reported. Alongside the repertoire data, information on donor age, sex, ethnicity and CMV serostatus was compiled. In addition to the first cohort of about 650 subjects, a separate validation cohort of 100 to 150 different subjects was used. Across some 400 genotyped donors of the cohort, an average of 235,054 unique TCR beta nucleotide sequences per donor were sequenced, and roughly 20% of those sequences were non-productive. To decide whether each TCR beta V gene segment behaved as functional or pseudogenic, an earlier analysis of over 500 of the donors relied on high-throughput TCR beta sequencing. An early release that covered around 590 HLA-typed donors contained approximately 300 gigabases of sequencing data and some 87 million unique TCR sequences. About 5 DR-DQ haplotypes were handled as single units for association and clustering, since linkage in the cohort was strong. HLA typing included class I and class II loci at four-digit resolution. Using immunosequencing, the study profiled T cell repertoires from fewer than 700 subjects and related those repertoires to cytomegalovirus serostatus. The study was designed to test whether signatures of past pathogen exposure could be identified by cataloging public T cell receptors. Every discovery cohort repertoire had been produced on one sequencing platform. In a later genetic analysis, genome-wide SNP genotypes for about three fifths of the 666 donors were used, and that subset was treated as a discovery cohort. Among the approximately 420 genotyped donors, around 81% belonged to the genetic ancestry cluster associated with self-reported Caucasian donors. In the later analysis, no new phenotypic data were used to find candidate immune exposures; instead, reliance was placed on TCR beta sequences and their occurrence across donors. Typing coverage differed by locus: A, B, C, DRB1 and DQB1 were typed in about 629-640 donors, DQA1 in about 550, DPA1 in 600 to 610, and DPB1 in 400 to 480. To study patterns of TCR occurrence, a later analysis re-analyzed previously published TCR beta repertoires from several hundred donors and added high-resolution HLA genotyping. The study combined high-throughput TCR immunosequencing, statistical association of individual TCRs with disease status, and machine learning to predict cytomegalovirus infection status. The full study reports these points: In a later analysis, some 17,000 TCR beta sequences were associated with specific HLA alleles at a false discovery rate of 0.05. Because HLA typing was missing for some donors at each locus, association tests included only the typed subset. The study gave a list of around 170 TCR beta chains associated with cytomegalovirus. A further reported finding was that TCR beta sequences accurately predicted the HLA-A and HLA-B alleles for most subjects in the first cohort. A later analysis found that TCR association rates varied across HLA loci, with DRB1 alleles showing the most associated TCRs and HLA-C alleles the fewest. The 87-base-pair reads could not distinguish some IMGT-functional V segments, including TRBV6-2 and TRBV6-3, so those segments were excluded. According to the authors, the approach could potentially be generalized to other disease states and immunological phenotypes. When HLA alleles, especially DR and DQ, strongly co-occurred, TCR associations were difficult to assign to individual alleles. Linkage disequilibrium might explain the correlated functional status among segregating V segments, but an unknown experimental factor could not be ruled out. The earlier analysis of nearly 600 of the donors excluded roughly 16 rarely observed V segments, including chromosome 9 orphons, because counts were too low. Most TCR sequences were seen in very few donors, while some public TCRs were found in many individuals. According to a later analysis, most CMV-associated TCR beta chains appeared to be HLA-restricted, and the HLA associations seemed to be driven largely by CMV exposure. In a later genetic analysis, fewer N-insertions in productive TCRs were reported among donors in an Asian-associated ancestry cluster than the 666-donor mean. V-gene and J-gene trimming of TCR beta chains was associated with a missense DCLRE1C variant in a later genetic analysis, and the association was replicated in an independent cohort. In an earlier analysis of fewer than 700 of the donors, most TCR beta V segments appeared in productive rearrangements about 87% or about 30% of the time, broadly matching IMGT annotations. Presence/absence analyses assumed roughly uniform sequencing depth across donors, an assumption that may not hold. In vitro tests confirmed that a few of the cytomegalovirus-associated TCR beta chains recognize cytomegalovirus antigens. A later analysis reported that several top co-occurrence clusters appeared linked to parvovirus B19, influenza, CMV and Epstein-Barr virus. The classifier was reported to diagnose cytomegalovirus status with high specificity and sensitivity in both the original cohort and the validation cohort. CMV serostatus was the only immune exposure information available for the cohort. Only TCR beta chains were sequenced in this cohort, and the absence of alpha or paired-chain data limited detectable features. Compared with equally common non-associated chains, HLA-associated TCR beta chains in a later analysis were more clonally expanded and had lower generation probabilities. A group of highly shared sequence variants was considered likely to be a technical artifact of the sequencing pipeline.

Reading the germline V gene gives CDR1 SGHAT and CDR2 FQNNGV. Trimming takes 5 bases off V and 0 bases off J; junction bases not matched to a gene: 7. Counted from cysteine to phenylalanine, this CDR3 has 15 amino acids. Only the CDR3 portion is preserved as DNA: 45 bases, with reading frame beginning at the first base. The library came from the immunoSEQ multiplex PCR assay. For the multiplex PCR, a mixture combining 60 forward primers for TCR Vbeta segments and 13 reverse primers for TCR Jbeta segments was used. Amplification of the CDR3 region of rearranged TCR beta genes was performed with a multiplex PCR assay on genomic DNA. The amplified TCR beta libraries were sequenced on the Illumina HiSeq System as 87-base-pair reads. The source study handled its data this way. A later analysis tallied around 80 million unique TCR beta chains across the 650 to 750 repertoires, and about 10 million of those chains were shared by two or more donors. A nearest-neighbor algorithm error-corrected the raw reads and collapsed the reads into unique sequences, merging closely related sequences to remove PCR and sequencing errors. CDR3 sequences were aligned to IMGT reference sequences to assign V, D and J gene segments. Each retained sequence needed at least a six-nucleotide match to both a V gene segment and a J gene segment. Rearrangements were called productive when the CDR3 lacked stop codons and stayed in frame with V and J; all others were non-productive. CDR3 was defined by IMGT convention, running from the second conserved V-encoded cysteine to the conserved J-encoded phenylalanine. The earlier analysis of a few hundred of the donors excluded any sequence lacking an unambiguous match to a single V gene segment. An earlier analysis of a few hundred of the donors classified V segments as functional when productive rearrangements were above 56.7% and as segregating when the standard deviation between donors was above 5%. A statistical classification framework was built for diagnosing cytomegalovirus status from the catalog of TCR beta chain sequences. V and J gene assignment, in a later analysis, came from comparing TCR nucleotide sequences with IMGT/GENE-DB human TR gene sequences. Using the TCRdist pipeline, a later analysis assigned CDR3 sequences along with most-parsimonious VDJ recombination scenarios. In a later analysis, each TCR beta chain was defined by its CDR3 amino acid sequence together with its V-gene family, and reads lacking a unique V-gene family were excluded. In a later analysis, fewer than 650 highly shared, low-generation-probability nucleotide sequences were removed to address suspected cross-contamination and a sequencing artifact. For each public chain, a later analysis derived a clonal expansion index from normalized ranks of inferred template counts within each repertoire. In a later analysis, generation probabilities were computed using a VDJ recombination model fitted to out-of-frame rearrangements, and the results were checked against IGoR. Hypergeometric tests were used in a later analysis to score TCR-TCR, TCR-HLA and TCR-CMV co-occurrence, with a repertoire-size bias correction applied to the TCR pairs. To estimate false discovery rates, a later analysis permuted the HLA or CMV assignments 20 times. In a later analysis, co-occurring TCRs were grouped using DBSCAN, and TCRdist sequence similarity was added for clustering within HLA-allele-positive subsets. Co-occurrence clustering excluded repertoires with fewer than 30,000 or more than 120,000 public chains, plus five with anomalous nucleotide sharing. Not all clones reach the TCRdb copy of this immuneACCESS table, which keeps in-frame sequences only. Checked studies attribute under half of the gap to unresolved V genes and leave the rest unexplained. V, J and clone size were drawn from that table, and D and trimming were deduced from the DNA. The table for this sample lists approximately 150,000 clones; roughly 76% of them were counted only once. The ten most abundant clones make up approximately 2% of the sample.

The cohort was made up of roughly 670 healthy bone marrow donors. Cohort members were all nominally healthy when sampled, although unrecorded immune exposures were likely present. Of the 650 to 750 cohort members, approximately 300 had positive CMV serostatus and roughly 330 had negative CMV serostatus, and CMV serostatus was not recorded for the donor. Every donor gave a peripheral blood sample, and the peripheral blood mononuclear cells from that sample were used for TCR beta sequencing. Genomic DNA extraction from the blood cell samples was performed with the Qiagen DNeasy Blood Extraction Kit. This sequence originates from a human donor in good health. The V gene is TRBV11-2 and the J gene is TRBJ2-7; 7 central bases correspond to TRBD1. Sequencing was carried out using PBMCs. The DNA sequence follows: TGTGCCAGCAGCGAGTCGGACAGGAGCTCCTACGAGCAGTACTTC. It is translated as CASSESDRSSYEQYF.